This T cell receptor beta chain was documented in a study of shared clonotypes between healthy human individuals (TCRdb year 2020). Some background on the complete study: The cohort included three men and a couple of women between 18 and 49 years of age. The study deeply sequenced blood TCR repertoires of five healthy adults to estimate repertoire size and the extent of clonotype sharing between individuals. Between about 0.85 and 9.5 billion PBMCs per donor were obtained by leukapheresis. To increase sequencing depth and limit assay-specific biases, TCR repertoire library preparation and sequencing were carried out by different laboratories using diverse techniques. On the study overall, not on this receptor specifically: Because the study included only a small number of donors, the genetic and exposure-history diversity represented was limited. Sampling was limited to blood, and TCR repertoires in tissue likely differ from TCR repertoires in blood. Pairwise subsampling led to the expectation that sequencing depth would affect the degree of clonotype sharing among donors.

The donors were healthy, HIV-negative adults with no recently reported acute infections or vaccinations. All donors were Caucasian adults living in Nashville, Tennessee, USA. For unsorted samples, some 100 million PBMCs were counted, and genomic DNA was extracted using the QIAamp DNA Blood Mini kit. Blood was collected by leukapheresis, and PBMCs were isolated by Ficoll-Histopaque density gradient centrifugation and then cryopreserved in liquid nitrogen vapor phase. On this clone itself: There is no known antigen for this receptor. Base-call qualities are not available, and no considerably larger clone is one nucleotide away.

From cysteine to phenylalanine, the CDR3 is 14 amino acids long. Only the CDR3 DNA is retained, 42 bases long and in frame from the first base. The germline V gene specifies SGHNT as CDR1 and YENEEA as CDR2. Trimming accounts for 2 bases at V and 8 bases at J, while the number of junction bases matched to no gene is 3. TCR CDR3 regions were amplified from genomic DNA by multiplex PCR using the deep immunoSEQ assay. Extracted genomic DNA from each cell subset was spread evenly across all wells of several immunoSEQ 96-well plates, with each plate serving as a replicate. For unsorted PBMC, roughly 0.3 ug of genomic DNA, equivalent to about 30,000 T cell genomes, went into each replicate PCR. Unsorted PBMC genomic DNA was sequenced across ten immunoSEQ deep assay plates. The purified libraries were quantified using a Qubit 3.0 fluorometer, sized with a Bioanalyzer 2100, and then quantified again using the KAPA Library Quantification kit. Every immunoSEQ 96-well plate was sequenced on a separate single-read 150-cycle Illumina NextSeq 550 flow cell. Turning to the authors' computational methods: Because only junctional sequences without quality scores were contained in the immunoSEQ output, filtering matching that applied to full-length reads could not be performed. Sequences were annotated with PyIR, a Python wrapper for IgBLAST v1.9, using IMGT germline references to assign V/J genes and CDR3. Any read was removed if the V/J assignment was weak (E-value above 1e-6), the CDR3 was missing, or the read contained stop codons, out-of-frame junctions, or ambiguous translated residues. V3J clonotypes were defined as sequences sharing an identical inferred V gene, J gene, and CDR3 amino acid sequence. Percentage overlap between repertoires was calculated by dividing the number of shared unique clonotypes by the size of the smaller repertoire. Richness of each repertoire was evaluated using RTK rarefaction, the Chao1 estimator, and Recon v2.1 estimates of unobserved clonotypes. Drawn from immuneACCESS, this table holds only the in-frame rearrangements with V and J called that TCRdb kept. Clones are partly lost; checked studies trace under half to an unresolved V gene and leave the rest unexplained. V and J calls and clone size are as listed in that table; D and trimming were resolved from the DNA. This sample comprises 550,000 to 600,000 clones, roughly 72% of them detected only once. Of the sample, around 13% is held by the ten largest clones.

Specimen: PBMCs. This receptor was obtained from a woman in her thirties or forties in good health. Some clones in this sample may be carry-over from other donors' samples. Here the chain combines TRBV11-3 and TRBJ2-1; TRBD2 fits 10 bases in the junction. The CDR3: CASSLTSGNDEQFF. Read as DNA, the sequence is TGTGCCAGCAGCTTAACTAGCGGGAACGATGAGCAGTTCTTC.